This TCR beta chain was sequenced during a study of T cell changes during pregnancy in multiple sclerosis. This CDR3 spans 13 amino acids. Germline V gene data show CDR1 as SNHLY and CDR2 as FYNNEI. V lost 5 bases, J lost 4 bases, and 10 bases lay in between. Profiled with immunoSEQ multiplex PCR; TCRdb holds only in-frame clones, not every one. The repertoire consists of 29,000 or so clones, with 85% to 95% occurring once and the leading ten covering 0.65% to 0.9%. Sequenced here: CD4+ T cells from peripheral blood mononuclear cells, sampled in the first trimester of pregnancy. The rearrangement uses TRBV2 and TRBJ2-3, with D tentatively TRBD2 (7 bases). This clonotype originated in a female donor with multiple sclerosis, enrolled in a pregnancy study. DNA for the CDR3: TGTGCCAGCAGTCCGGGGGGCGCAGATACGCAGTATTTT. It is translated as CASSPGGADTQYF.